In its sample, the clone carrying this T cell receptor beta chain was seen many times. The antigen remains undetermined. The sample is drawn from a study of identical twins. Everyone who donated was a healthy Caucasian. General study results and limits: The authors drew conclusions from cross-sectional statistical analysis rather than following the same donors. Memory repertoires showed no such pattern, whereas abundant cord blood beta clonotypes carried fewer insertions.

Carrying unique molecular identifiers, the cDNA also gained a universal primer site through template switching. Via MiXCR, TCRdb re-called the 5' RACE reads, giving one row per CDR3 protein. The sample consists of 130,000 to 150,000 distinct CDR3 sequences, roughly 3.5% of them appearing once. Germline V gives CDR1 LNHNV, CDR2 YYDKDF (reference sequence). The CDR3 contains 15 residues. V was trimmed by 1 base and J by 4 bases, leaving 13 bases between them. This clonotype was obtained from a man aged 18 to 35 in good health. J is TRBJ1-1 and V is TRBV15; tentatively, D is TRBD1 (6 bases). The sequenced sample was memory T cells sorted from blood. The CDR3, as DNA: TGTGCCACCAGCAGAGCTCAGGGGATGGGCACTGAAGCTTTCTTT. Residues: CATSRAQGMGTEAFF. Filled out from reference TRBV15 and TRBJ1-1, the complete variable domain reads DAMVIQNPRYQVTQFGKPVTLSCSQTLNHNVMYWYQQKSSQAPKLLFHYYDKDFNNEADTPDNFQSRRPNTSFCFLDIRSPGLGDTAMYLCATSRAQGMGTEAFFGQGTRLTVV.